Listed below are T cell receptor beta chains from one sample, sequenced in a study of vaccination and CD4 T cells after COVID-19. TCRdb passed the PCR reads through MiXCR, listing each CDR3 protein once. The sample includes more than 15,000 distinct CDR3 sequences, roughly 51% of them seen just once. No antigen has been identified for these receptors. The sequences come from cultured CD4+ T cells from blood, collected after SARS-CoV-2 vaccination. The receptors shown here come from a human donor with COVID-19. The CDR3 runs from the conserved cysteine through the conserved F or W. The D gene is left open where the match is weak. Not all rows give a size; the values are once, few, many and, for expanded clones, a class.

NA NA TRBJ1-1 TRBV18 TGTGCCAGCTCACCACTGCGGTCAATGAACACTGAAGCTTTCTTT CASSPLRSMNTEAFF
TRBD2 NA TRBJ2-7 TRBV2 TGTGCCAGCAACGAGCGGGGGGCGTCCTACGAGCAGTACTTC CASNERGASYEQYF
NA NA TRBJ1-2 TRBV28 TGTGCCAGCAGTTTATTACACGATGGCTACACCTTC CASSLLHDGYTF
NA once TRBJ2-4 TRBV20-1 TGCAGTGCTAGTATGCGGCTAATGGCCAAAAACATTCAGTACTTC CSASMRLMAKNIQYF
TRBD1 few TRBJ1-2 TRBV11-2 TGTGCCAGCAGCTTCCGACAGGGAGGCTACACCTTC CASSFRQGGYTF
NA NA TRBJ1-1 TRBV19 TGTGCCAGTAGTATCCAGGGGAACACTGAAGCTTTCTTT CASSIQGNTEAFF
NA few TRBJ1-1 TRBV4-2 TGTGCCAGCAGCCAAGATAGGCACAACACTGAAGCTTTCTTT CASSQDRHNTEAFF
NA NA TRBJ1-6 TRBV7-2 TGTGCCAGCAGCTTAATGGGGTCTAATTCACCCCTCCACTTT CASSLMGSNSPLHF
NA NA TRBJ1-6 TRBV27 TGTGCCAGCAGCCTAGGGGGAGAAAGGACTTCACCCCTCCACTTT CASSLGGERTSPLHF
NA NA TRBJ1-2 TRBV4-1 TGCGCCAGCAGCCAAGTGGCCAGGAACTATGGCTACACCTTC CASSQVARNYGYTF
NA NA TRBJ1-2 TRBV27 TGTGCCAGCAGCCCTACACACCCAAGGTTTGGCTACACCTTC CASSPTHPRFGYTF
TRBD2 NA TRBJ2-3 TRBV28 TGTGCCAGCACCGGATCGGGGGGGCCCACAGATACGCAGTATTTT CASTGSGGPTDTQYF
TRBD1 NA TRBJ1-2 TRBV7-2 TGTGCCAGCAGCTTTGACAGGGCCGATTCCTATGGCTACACCTTC CASSFDRADSYGYTF
TRBD1 NA TRBJ2-5 TRBV7-9 TGTGCCAGCAGTCAGAGCAGGGGGACGGAGACCCAGTACTTC CASSQSRGTETQYF
NA NA TRBJ1-5 TRBV7-2 TGTGCCAGCAGCTCCACCAATCAGCCCCAGCATTTT CASSSTNQPQHF
NA NA TRBJ1-2 TRBV10-3 TGTGCCATCAGTGAGGTGGGGCGGTGGTCTTCTGGCTACACCTTC CAISEVGRWSSGYTF
NA NA TRBJ1-1 TRBV30 TGTGCCTGGAGTGTACGCGGTACTGAAGCTTTCTTT CAWSVRGTEAFF
NA few TRBJ2-3 TRBV7-2 TGTGCCAGCAGCGCTGGCATAACCTGGGCAGATACGCAGTATTTT CASSAGITWADTQYF
NA few TRBJ2-1 TRBV20-1 TGCAGTGCCCAGGGCGGCAGTGAGCAGTTCTTC CSAQGGSEQFF
TRBD1 NA TRBJ2-7 TRBV11-1 TGTGCCAGCAGTCGACCGGGACAGGGAACCTACGAGCAGTACTTC CASSRPGQGTYEQYF
TRBD1 NA TRBJ2-7 TRBV12-3/TRBV12-4 TGTGCCAGCAGCTATGGACAGGGGGCTAACGAGCAGTACTTC CASSYGQGANEQYF